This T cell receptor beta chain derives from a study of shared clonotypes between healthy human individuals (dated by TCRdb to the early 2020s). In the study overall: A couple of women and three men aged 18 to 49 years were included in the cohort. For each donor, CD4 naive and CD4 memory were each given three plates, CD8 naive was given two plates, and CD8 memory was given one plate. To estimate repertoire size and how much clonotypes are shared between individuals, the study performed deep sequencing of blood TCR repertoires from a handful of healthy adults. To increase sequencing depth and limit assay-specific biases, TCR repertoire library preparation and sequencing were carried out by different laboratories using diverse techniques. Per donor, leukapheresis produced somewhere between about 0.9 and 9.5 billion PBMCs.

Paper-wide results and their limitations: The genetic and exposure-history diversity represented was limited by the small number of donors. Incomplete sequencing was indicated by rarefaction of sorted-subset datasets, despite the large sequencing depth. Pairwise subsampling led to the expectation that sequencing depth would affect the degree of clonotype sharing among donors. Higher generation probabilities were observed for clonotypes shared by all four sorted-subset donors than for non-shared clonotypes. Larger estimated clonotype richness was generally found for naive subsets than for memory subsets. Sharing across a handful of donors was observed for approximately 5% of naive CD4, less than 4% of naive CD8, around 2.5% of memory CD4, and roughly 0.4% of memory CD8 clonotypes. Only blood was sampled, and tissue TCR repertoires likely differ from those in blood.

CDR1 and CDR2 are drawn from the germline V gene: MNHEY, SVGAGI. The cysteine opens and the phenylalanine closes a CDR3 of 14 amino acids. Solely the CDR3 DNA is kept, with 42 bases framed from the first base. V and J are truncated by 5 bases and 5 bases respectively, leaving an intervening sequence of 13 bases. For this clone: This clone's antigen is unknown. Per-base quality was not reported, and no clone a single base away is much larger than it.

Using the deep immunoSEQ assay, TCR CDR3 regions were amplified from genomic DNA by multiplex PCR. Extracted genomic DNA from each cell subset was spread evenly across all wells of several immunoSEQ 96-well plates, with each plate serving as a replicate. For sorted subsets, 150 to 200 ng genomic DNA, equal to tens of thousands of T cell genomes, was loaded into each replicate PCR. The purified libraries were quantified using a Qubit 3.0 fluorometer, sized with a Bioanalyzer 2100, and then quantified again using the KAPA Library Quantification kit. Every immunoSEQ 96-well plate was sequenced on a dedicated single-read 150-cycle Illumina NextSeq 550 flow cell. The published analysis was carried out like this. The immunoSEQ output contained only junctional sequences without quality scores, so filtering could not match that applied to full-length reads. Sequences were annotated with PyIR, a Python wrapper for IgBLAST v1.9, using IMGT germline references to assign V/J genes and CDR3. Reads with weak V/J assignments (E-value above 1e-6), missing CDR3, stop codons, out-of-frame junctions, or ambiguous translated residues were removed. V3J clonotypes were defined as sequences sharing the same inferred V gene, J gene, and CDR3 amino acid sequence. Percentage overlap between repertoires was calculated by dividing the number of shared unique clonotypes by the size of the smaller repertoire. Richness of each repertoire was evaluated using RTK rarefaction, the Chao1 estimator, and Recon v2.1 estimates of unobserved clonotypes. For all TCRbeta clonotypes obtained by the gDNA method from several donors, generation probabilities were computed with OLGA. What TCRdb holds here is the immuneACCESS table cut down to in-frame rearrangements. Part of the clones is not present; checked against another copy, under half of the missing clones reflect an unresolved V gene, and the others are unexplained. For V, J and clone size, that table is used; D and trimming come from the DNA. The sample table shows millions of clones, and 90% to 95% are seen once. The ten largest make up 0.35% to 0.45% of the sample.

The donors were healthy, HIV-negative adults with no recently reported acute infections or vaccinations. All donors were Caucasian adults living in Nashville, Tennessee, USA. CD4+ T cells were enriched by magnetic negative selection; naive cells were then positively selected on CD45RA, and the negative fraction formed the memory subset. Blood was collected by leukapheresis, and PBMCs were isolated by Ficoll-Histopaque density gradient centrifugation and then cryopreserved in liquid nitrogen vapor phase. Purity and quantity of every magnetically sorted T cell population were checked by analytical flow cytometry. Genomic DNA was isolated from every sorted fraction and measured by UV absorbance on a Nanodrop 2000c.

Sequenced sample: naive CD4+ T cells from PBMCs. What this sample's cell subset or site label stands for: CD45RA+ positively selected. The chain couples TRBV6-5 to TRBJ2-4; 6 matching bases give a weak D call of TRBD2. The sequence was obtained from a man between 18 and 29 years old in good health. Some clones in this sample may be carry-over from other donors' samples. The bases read TGTGCCAGCAGTAGGATGACTAGAGAAAACATTCAGTACTTC. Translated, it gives CASSRMTRENIQYF.